This T cell receptor beta chain was identified during a study of OX40 agonist ivuxolimab in advanced cancers. Study observations and caveats: Within 6 weeks, CD4+ and CD8+ blood T cells expanded clonally at 0.1 to 3.0 mg/kg.

Of note for this clone: Its antigen is still unknown.

The table came from immunoSEQ multiplex PCR; TCRdb's copy has only in-frame clones and leaves some out. The repertoire includes approximately 70,000 clones, approximately 86% of them detected once, and under 1% sits in the top ten. CDR1 SGHTA and CDR2 FQGNSA come from the germline V gene. The CDR3 runs to 16 residues. Trimming removed 5 bases from V and 1 base from J; junction bases left unmatched: 6. The sequencing here drew on CD4+ or CD8+ T cells sorted from blood, taken in a trial of the OX40 agonist ivuxolimab. The rearrangement uses TRBV7-2 and TRBJ1-5; 9 nucleotides align to TRBD1. The sequence was collected from an adult with an advanced solid tumor such as melanoma, head and neck, liver or kidney cancer. DNA for the CDR3: TGTGCCAGCAGCCTAGGGACAGGGAGGAGCAATCAGCCCCAGCATTTT. Encoded protein: CASSLGTGRSNQPQHF.